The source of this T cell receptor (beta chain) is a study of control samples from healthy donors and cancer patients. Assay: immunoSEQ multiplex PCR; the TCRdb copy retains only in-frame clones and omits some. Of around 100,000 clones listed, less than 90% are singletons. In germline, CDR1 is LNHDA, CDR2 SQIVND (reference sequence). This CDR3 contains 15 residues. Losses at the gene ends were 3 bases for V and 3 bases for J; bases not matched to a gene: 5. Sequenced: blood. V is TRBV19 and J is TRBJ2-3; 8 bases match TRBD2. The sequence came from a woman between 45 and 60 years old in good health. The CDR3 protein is CASSIQLAETDTQYF. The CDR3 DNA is TGTGCCAGTAGTATCCAACTAGCGGAGACAGATACGCAGTATTTT.